The 25 T cell receptor beta chains below come from one sample, sequenced in a study of cytomegalovirus exposure and HLA in healthy donors. Profiled with immunoSEQ multiplex PCR; TCRdb holds only in-frame clones, not every one. The repertoire holds about 220,000 clones, with approximately 80% as singletons. The sample comprised PBMCs. These receptors all stem from a woman in her twenties or thirties in good health and CMV-seropositive.

The chain joins TRBV12-5 to TRBJ2-7, with no clear D. V gave up 2 bases and J gave up 3 bases, with 5 bases separating them. CDR3 size: 12 residues. Looked up from germline, CDR1 is LGHNT and CDR2 is FRNRAP. The CDR3 DNA sequence: TGTGCTAGTGGTTTGCGAGACTACGAGCAGTACTTC. Residues: CASGLRDYEQYF.

The sample holds one count of this clone. V and J are TRBV4-1 and TRBJ1-4; 11 positions agree with TRBD1. Germline V gene sequence: CDR1 MGHRA, CDR2 YSYEKL. V trimming: 3 bases; J trimming: 13 bases; junction bases outside the gene matches: 7. The CDR3 extends over 14 amino acids. The chain's CDR3 is CASSQGTGGVGLFF. The CDR3 coding sequence is TGCGCCAGCAGCCAGGGGACAGGGGGTGTTGGACTGTTTTTT.

This clone was seen a handful of times. The rearrangement joins TRBV29-1 to TRBJ2-7; D remains unclear. The V end lost 4 bases, the J end lost 1 base, and 5 bases lay between the germline ends. Germline V gives CDR1 SQVTM, CDR2 ANQGSEA. The CDR3 runs 11 residues. The CDR3 DNA follows: TGCAGCGTTGGCTTTTCCTACGAGCAGTACTTC. Amino acids: CSVGFSYEQYF.

The gene calls are TRBV7-2 and TRBJ2-7; D unclear. CDR3 length: 12 residues. Per germline, CDR1 SGHTA and CDR2 FQGNSA. Trimming took off 5 bases at V and 3 bases at J, with 8 bases between the two ends. CDR3 in DNA: TGTGCCAGCAGCCCGCAGAGCTACGAGCAGTACTTC. This encodes CASSPQSYEQYF.

CDR3 in amino acids: CASSLGQDYTEAFF. CDR3 in DNA: TGCGCCAGCAGCTTGGGACAGGATTACACTGAAGCTTTCTTT. The V call is TRBV5-1, the J call TRBJ1-1; a weak D match, TRBD1 (6 bases). The V gene lost 0 bases and the J gene lost 3 bases, with 9 bases spanning the gap. Per germline, CDR1 SGHRS and CDR2 YFSETQ. There are 14 residues in the CDR3.

This sequence joins TRBV29-1 and TRBJ1-1, with D perhaps TRBD1 (6 bases). The CDR3 contains 15 residues. The V gene lost 3 bases and the J gene lost 0 bases, with 14 bases spanning the gap. Germline loops: CDR1 SQVTM, CDR2 ANQGSEA. CDR3 loop: CSVELGGGMNTEAFF. The CDR3 DNA reads as TGCAGCGTTGAGTTAGGGGGGGGCATGAACACTGAAGCTTTCTTT.

The chain has TRBV2 and TRBJ2-7; 11 bases match TRBD2. This CDR3 spans 17 amino acids. Germline-derived CDR1 and CDR2 are SNHLY and FYNNEI. The V and J ends lost 8 bases and 0 bases, in that order; junction bases with no gene match: 12. CDR3 nucleotide sequence: TGTGCCAGCTTTCCGGGACTAGCGGCTTCGACCTCCTACGAGCAGTACTTC. Translated, it gives CASFPGLAASTSYEQYF.

The chain links TRBV4-1 to TRBJ1-2, with 7 bases matching TRBD1. CDR3 size: 17 residues. V dropped 4 bases and J dropped 1; count of bases not matched to a gene: 12. Per germline, CDR1 MGHRA and CDR2 YSYEKL. The CDR3 sequence: CASSLSSSTGSNYGYTF. CDR3 DNA: TGCGCCAGCAGCCTCAGCTCATCGACAGGGAGTAACTATGGCTACACCTTC.

Worth noting for this clone: Germline is not matched at one junction end, which may reflect a read error. The chain employs TRBV2 and TRBJ1-1; no clear D. The CDR3 runs to 11 residues. CDR1 and CDR2 from the germline V gene are SNHLY and FYNNEI. The CDR3 spells CASREGNQAFF. The CDR3 nucleotides read TGTGCCAGCAGGGAAGGAAATCAAGCTTTCTTT.

CDR3 in amino acids: CASIKGGAIYNEQFF. CDR3 in DNA: TGTGCCAGCATCAAAGGGGGGGCAATCTACAATGAGCAGTTCTTC. This rearrangement joins TRBV2 to TRBJ2-1, with D perhaps matching TRBD2 (7 bases). The CDR3 length is 15 residues. The V gene lost 7 bases and the J gene lost 3 bases, with 16 bases spanning the gap. Germline CDR1 is SNHLY and CDR2 is FYNNEI.

The chain links TRBV7-3 to TRBJ1-1; D call uncertain. The ends were cut back, 11 bases at V and 4 bases at J, with 17 bases in the middle. The CDR3 has 13 residues. Looked up from germline, CDR1 is SGHTA and CDR2 is FQGTGA. The CDR3 DNA is TGTGCCTCCATGGCGGTGGGGAGCACTGAAGCTTTCTTT. Translating it yields CASMAVGSTEAFF.

This chain connects TRBV6-1 to TRBJ2-7; D is ambiguous. The CDR3 has 16 amino acids. Germline V gene data show CDR1 as MNHNS and CDR2 as SASEGT. The V gene lost 4 bases and the J gene lost 0 bases, with 16 bases spanning the gap. The CDR3 DNA is TGTGCCAGCAGTGCACTACCGGTAGGAAGCTCCTACGAGCAGTACTTC. Amino acid sequence: CASSALPVGSSYEQYF.

The chain links TRBV30 to TRBJ2-1; D may be TRBD1 or TRBD2 (6 bases each). The CDR3 loop spans 13 amino acids. Germline CDR1 is GTSNPN and CDR2 is SVGIG (reference sequence). V shed 0 bases and J shed 10 bases, with 13 bases lying between them. The CDR3 coding sequence is TGTGCCTGGAGTGTTTGGGGGGCGAAAGAGCAGTTCTTC. Translation gives CAWSVWGAKEQFF.

This rearrangement joins TRBV13 to TRBJ1-2, with D tentatively TRBD1 (5 bases). The CDR3 consists of 15 residues. From germline, CDR1 is PRHDT and CDR2 FYEKMQ (reference sequence). Trimming pared 5 bases from V and 4 bases from J, leaving 17 bases between. CDR3 residues: CASSLDIGASYGYTF. DNA of the CDR3: TGTGCCAGCAGCCTAGATATAGGGGCTAGCTATGGCTACACCTTC.

This rearrangement joins TRBV5-1 to TRBJ2-5; D gene uncertain. CDR3 size: 14 residues. Germline V gene lookup returns CDR1 SGHRS and CDR2 YFSETQ. The ends were cut back, 1 base at V and 3 bases at J, with 10 bases in the middle. Written as DNA, the CDR3 is TGCGCCAGCAGCTTGAATCAACCAGAAGAGACCCAGTACTTC. This encodes CASSLNQPEETQYF.

The chain combines TRBV4-1 with TRBJ1-1; TRBD1 is a possible D gene (5 bases). Germline V gene sequence: CDR1 MGHRA, CDR2 YSYEKL. V was trimmed by 0 bases and J by 7 bases, leaving 18 bases between them. The CDR3 covers 16 residues. Here the CDR3 DNA reads TGCGCCAGCAGCCAAGATTATCCCCAGGGTGGAGATGAAGCTTTCTTT. Its translation is CASSQDYPQGGDEAFF.

The V gene is TRBV27, the J gene TRBJ1-1; 7 bases are a match to TRBD1. Germline V CDR1 and CDR2: MNHEY, SMNVEV (reference sequence). J gave up 4 bases and V 5 bases, and 10 bases lay outside the gene matches. The CDR3 is 15 amino acids. The CDR3 reads CASSGAGGLGTEAFF. CDR3 nucleotides: TGTGCCAGCAGTGGTGCAGGGGGTCTCGGCACTGAAGCTTTCTTT.

V is TRBV9 and J is TRBJ2-6; TRBD2 matches at 7 bases. V lost 0 bases and J lost 0; bases outside the gene matches: 6. The germline V gene encodes CDR1 SGDLS and CDR2 YYNGEE. The CDR3 length is 18 residues. DNA for the CDR3: TGTGCCAGCAGCGTAGCGGGGGGAATCCTCTCTGGGGCCAACGTCCTGACTTTC. It yields the protein CASSVAGGILSGANVLTF. Based on the CDR3 plus reference TRBV9 and TRBJ2-6, the full variable domain is DSGVTQTPKHLITATGQRVTLRCSPRSGDLSVYWYQQSLDQGLQFLIQYYNGEERAKGNILERFSAQQFPDLHSELNLSSLELGDSALYFCASSVAGGILSGANVLTFGAGSRLTVL.

The gene calls are TRBV7-9 and TRBJ1-2; D gene unclear. This CDR3 has 13 amino acids. Germline V gene data show CDR1 as SEHNR and CDR2 as FQNEAQ (reference sequence). V lost 2 bases to trimming and J lost 9 bases, with 13 bases between them. DNA of the CDR3: TGTGCCAGCAGCTTAAATGCCCAATCTCGCTACACCTTC. Encoded protein: CASSLNAQSRYTF.

The chain joins TRBV29-1 to TRBJ1-2, with a tentative D call TRBD1 (5 bases). V was pared by 4 bases and J by 6 bases, with 6 bases between. The length of the CDR3 is 10 residues. In germline, CDR1 is SQVTM, CDR2 ANQGSEA. The CDR3 reads CSVGGDGYTF. DNA of the CDR3: TGCAGCGTTGGAGGGGATGGCTACACCTTC.

The V call is TRBV13, the J call TRBJ2-7; D is undetermined. Germline CDR1 reads PRHDT; CDR2 reads FYEKMQ (reference sequence). The V end lost 0 bases, the J end lost 4 bases, and 13 bases lay between the germline ends. CDR3 size: 15 residues. The CDR3 protein is CASSLGLGGSYEQYF. Written as DNA, the CDR3 is TGTGCCAGCAGCTTAGGCCTTGGCGGATCTTACGAGCAGTACTTC.

V and J are TRBV7-9 and TRBJ1-2; a possible D gene is TRBD1 (5 bases). This CDR3 is 13 amino acids long. The V end lost 4 bases, the J end lost 5 bases, and 11 bases lay between the germline ends. Looked up from germline, CDR1 is SEHNR and CDR2 is FQNEAQ (reference sequence). In DNA, the CDR3 is TGTGCCAGCAGCTACGGGACGACGTATGGCTACACCTTC. Residues: CASSYGTTYGYTF.

The gene calls are TRBV5-6 and TRBJ2-1; 11 bases are a match to TRBD1. The J segment lost 8 bases and the V segment lost 4 bases, leaving 8 bases of the junction unmatched. The CDR3 runs 15 residues. Germline V lookup: CDR1 SGHDT, CDR2 YYEEEE. CDR3 sequence (DNA): TGTGCCAGCAGCGGCTCCGGGACAGGGGGGTATGAGCAGTTCTTC. This sequence encodes CASSGSGTGGYEQFF.

The chain employs TRBV5-1 and TRBJ1-1, with D possibly being TRBD1 (6 bases). V was shortened by 1 base and J by 0 bases, with 10 bases between the two germline ends. This CDR3 contains 15 residues. The germline gives CDR1 SGHRS, CDR2 YFSETQ. The CDR3 region has the DNA TGCGCCAGCAGCTTGAGTACAGGGATGAACACTGAAGCTTTCTTT. This codes for CASSLSTGMNTEAFF.

This chain links TRBV19 with TRBJ2-6; D remains ambiguous. V was clipped by 5 bases and J by 0 bases, with 5 bases between them. The CDR3 is made up of 14 amino acids. From germline, CDR1 is LNHDA and CDR2 SQIVND (reference sequence). As DNA, the CDR3 is TGTGCCAGTAGTGCCAACTCTGGGGCCAACGTCCTGACTTTC. Residues: CASSANSGANVLTF.